The source of this T cell receptor beta chain is a study of blood T cells in healthy people across ages. A second about 7 to 11 cycle PCR used barcoded and J-beta primers. One entry per CDR3 protein, called by TCRdb with MiXCR from the 5' RACE reads. The sample has approximately 680,000 distinct CDR3 sequences; about a third are singletons. Germline loops: CDR1 SGHTA, CDR2 FQGNSA. The length of the CDR3 is 14 residues. J gave up 5 bases and V 11 bases, and 13 bases lay outside the gene matches. Sequenced sample: blood. The receptor comes from a woman aged 80 or over in good health. This chain joins TRBV7-2 and TRBJ2-7; 9 positions match TRBD1. CDR3 sequence reads: CADSPDRGVHEQYF. The CDR3 region has the DNA TGTGCCGACAGTCCGGACAGGGGAGTCCACGAGCAGTACTTC.